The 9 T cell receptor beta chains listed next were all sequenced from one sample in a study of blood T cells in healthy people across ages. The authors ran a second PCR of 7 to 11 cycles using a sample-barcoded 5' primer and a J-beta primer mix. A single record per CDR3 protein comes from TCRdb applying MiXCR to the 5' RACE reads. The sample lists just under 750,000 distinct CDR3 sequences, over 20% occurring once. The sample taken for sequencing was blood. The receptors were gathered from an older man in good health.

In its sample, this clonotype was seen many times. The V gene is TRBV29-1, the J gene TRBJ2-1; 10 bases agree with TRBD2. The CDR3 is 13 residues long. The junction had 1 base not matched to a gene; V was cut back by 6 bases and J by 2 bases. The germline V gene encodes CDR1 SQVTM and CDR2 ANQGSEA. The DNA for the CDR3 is TGCAGCGTAACTAGCGGGACCTACAATGAGCAGTTCTTC. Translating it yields CSVTSGTYNEQFF.

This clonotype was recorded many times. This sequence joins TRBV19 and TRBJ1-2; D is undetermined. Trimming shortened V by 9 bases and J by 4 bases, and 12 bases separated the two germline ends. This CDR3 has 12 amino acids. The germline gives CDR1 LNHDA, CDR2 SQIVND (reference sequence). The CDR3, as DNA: TGTGCCAGCAAGACTCAGTCCTATGGCTACACCTTC. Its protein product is CASKTQSYGYTF.

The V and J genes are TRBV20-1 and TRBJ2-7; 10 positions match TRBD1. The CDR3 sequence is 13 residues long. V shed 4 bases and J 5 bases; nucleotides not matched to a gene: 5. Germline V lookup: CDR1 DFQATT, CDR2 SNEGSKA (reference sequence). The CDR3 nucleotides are TGCAGTGCTACCGGGACAGGGGTGGACGAGCAGTACTTC. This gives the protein CSATGTGVDEQYF.

The CDR3 region has the DNA TGTGCCAGCAGTTGGTCAGGGATGGACATTCAGTACTTC. It yields the protein CASSWSGMDIQYF. The chain recombines TRBV12-3 or TRBV12-4 with TRBJ2-4; maybe TRBD1 (5 bases). This CDR3 region has 13 residues. The ends were cut back, 4 bases at V and 8 bases at J, with 12 bases in the middle.

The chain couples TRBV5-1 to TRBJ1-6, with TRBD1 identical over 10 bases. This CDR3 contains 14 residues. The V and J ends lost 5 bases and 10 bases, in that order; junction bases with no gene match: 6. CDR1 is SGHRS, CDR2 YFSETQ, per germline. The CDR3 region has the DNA TGCGCCAGCAGTTCCGGGACAGGGGTCTCACCCCTCCACTTT. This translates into CASSSGTGVSPLHF.

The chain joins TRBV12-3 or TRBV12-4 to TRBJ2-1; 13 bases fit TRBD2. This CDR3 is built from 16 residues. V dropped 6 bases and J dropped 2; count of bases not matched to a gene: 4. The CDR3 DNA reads TGTGCCAGCAGCCCGACTAGCGGGGGGACCTACAATGAGCAGTTCTTC. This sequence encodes CASSPTSGGTYNEQFF.

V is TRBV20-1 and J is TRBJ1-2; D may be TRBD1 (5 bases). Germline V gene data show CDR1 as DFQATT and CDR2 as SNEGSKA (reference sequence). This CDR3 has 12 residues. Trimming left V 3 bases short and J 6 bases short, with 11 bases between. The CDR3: CSARGQGHGYTF. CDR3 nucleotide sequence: TGCAGTGCTAGGGGGCAGGGACATGGCTACACCTTC.

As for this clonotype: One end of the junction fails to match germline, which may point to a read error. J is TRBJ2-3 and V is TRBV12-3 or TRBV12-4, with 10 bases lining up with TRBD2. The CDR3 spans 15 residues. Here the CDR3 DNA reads TGTGCCAGCACCCCCCTAGCGGGAGAGCGGGAGACCCAGTACTTT. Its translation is CASTPLAGERETQYF.

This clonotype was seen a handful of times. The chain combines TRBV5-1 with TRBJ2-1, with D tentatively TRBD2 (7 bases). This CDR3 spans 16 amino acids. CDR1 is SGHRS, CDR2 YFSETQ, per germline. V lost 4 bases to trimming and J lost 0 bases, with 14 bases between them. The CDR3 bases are TGCGCCAGCAGCCGGGGGGCGGAGTACTCCTACAATGAGCAGTTCTTC. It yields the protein CASSRGAEYSYNEQFF. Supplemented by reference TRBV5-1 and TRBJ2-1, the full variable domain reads KAGVTQTPRYLIKTRGQQVTLSCSPISGHRSVSWYQQTPGQGLQFLFEYFSETQRNKGNFPGRFSGRQFSNSRSEMNVSTLELGDSALYLCASSRGAEYSYNEQFFGPGTRLTVL.